This TCR beta chain is drawn from a study of blood T cell repertoires in COVID-19. At the level of the study: The samples span acute and convalescent COVID-19 from the United States, Italy and Spain. PBMCs, B-cell-depleted T cells, or T cells provided the cDNA or gDNA that made up the material.

Per the original data handling: Reference gene primer amplification in the assay estimated nucleated cell counts. Some clones are missing from TCRdb's copy, which holds only in-frame ones; the method was immunoSEQ multiplex PCR. That table furnishes V, J and clone size, whereas the DNA furnished D and trimming. The repertoire includes roughly 280,000 clones, around 90% of them detected once, and roughly 2.2% sits in the top ten. The CDR3 is 16 amino acids. Germline V gene lookup returns CDR1 KGHSH and CDR2 LQKENI. Trimming cost V 2 bases and J 0 bases, with 8 bases left between them. The TCR sequence derives from a man aged 50 to 59 with acute or convalescent COVID-19. The rearrangement links TRBV18 to TRBJ1-6; maybe TRBD1 (6 bases). Sequencing used peripheral blood. CDR3 in amino acids: CASSPDRSSYNSPLHF. For the CDR3, the DNA is TGTGCCAGCTCACCAGACAGGAGCTCCTATAATTCACCCCTCCACTTT.